This TCR beta chain emerged from a study of T cell responses to AZD1222 COVID-19 vaccine (dated by TCRdb to the early 2020s). About the full investigation: AZD1222 recipients with second doses at about 4 weeks or about 12 weeks were pooled, because spike-specific TCR depth and breadth did not differ between schedules. Enrollment into the trials was organized by age into subgroups of 18-55, 56-69 and 70-plus years, and those subgroups contained roughly 150, 30 and 60 TCR-sequenced participants, respectively. A total of 233 trial participants underwent TCR sequencing, of whom roughly 210 had received two doses of AZD1222 and roughly 26 had received two doses of the MenACWY control vaccine. What the study reported, not specific to this receptor: Because no samples from the day 14 peak response were available, repertoires could be characterized only after the peak T cell response. The 56-69-year group was small, and its depth increase did not reach significance, likely because of low power. Conclusions about previously exposed vaccinees were limited because only a handful of AZD1222 recipients were SARS-CoV-2 seropositive at baseline. Participants were mostly white British and included more females than males, and it was suggested by the authors that clonal diversity may have been underestimated. Epitopes outside the regions mutated in the B.1.351 and B.1.1.7 variants were reportedly recognized by nearly half of the unique spike-specific TCRs. Spike-specific TCR breadth and depth rose significantly after two AZD1222 doses compared with day 0 and with MenACWY recipients. Vaccine-associated CD4 TCRs spanned the whole spike protein, with dominant responses in regions 160-218 and 743-854.

The CDR3 regions of human TCRbeta chains were subjected to immunosequencing. The study's processing was this. TCRs in the repertoires were matched against a reference library of SARS-CoV-2-specific TCRs that had been generated with the MIRA antigen-specificity platform. Breadth was defined as the fraction of unique TCRs that were SARS-CoV-2-associated, and depth was defined as the fraction of total T cells that were SARS-CoV-2-associated. Each spike-specific TCR was assigned to its reactive spike region and to a CD4 or CD8 class using the MIRA data. Log10-transformed breadth and depth values were compared by one-way ANOVA with Sidak's multiple comparisons tests. TCRdb's version of the immuneACCESS table is confined to in-frame rearrangements and falls short of the full clone set. An unresolved V gene accounts for under half of the shortfall where checked; the remainder is of unknown origin. D and trimming come from the DNA, and the V and J calls and clone size come from that table. This sample is represented by about 120,000 clones; approximately 90% of them were singletons. The ten largest clones add up to about 14% of the sample.

V is reduced by 3 bases and J by 3 bases, leaving a spacing of 9 bases between them. The germline V gene provides CDR1 KGHSH and CDR2 LQKENI. From the cysteine up to the phenylalanine, the CDR3 has a length of 15 residues. Only the CDR3 DNA is retained, 45 bases long and in frame from the first base. Turning to this clone: What antigen it recognizes has not been identified. The record has no base qualities; no much larger clone is one base away.

The time point label of this sample denotes: baseline before first vaccination. Vaccinee samples came from UK trials COV001 and COV002, including a single-blind randomized controlled phase 2/3 trial of AZD1222 (ChAdOx1 nCoV-19) in healthy adults. For TCRbeta chain sequencing, PBMC samples were collected from trial participants at day 0 and at day 28 after the second dose. This sequence was found in an adult in good health. The chain is made from TRBV18 and TRBJ2-6; the D gene could be TRBD1 or TRBD2, each one agreeing over 5 bases. The input for sequencing was peripheral blood, taken on day 0 of AZD1222 vaccination. The CDR3: CASSPGASGANVLTF. The DNA sequence follows: TGTGCCAGCTCACCCGGGGCGAGTGGGGCCAACGTCCTGACTTTC.